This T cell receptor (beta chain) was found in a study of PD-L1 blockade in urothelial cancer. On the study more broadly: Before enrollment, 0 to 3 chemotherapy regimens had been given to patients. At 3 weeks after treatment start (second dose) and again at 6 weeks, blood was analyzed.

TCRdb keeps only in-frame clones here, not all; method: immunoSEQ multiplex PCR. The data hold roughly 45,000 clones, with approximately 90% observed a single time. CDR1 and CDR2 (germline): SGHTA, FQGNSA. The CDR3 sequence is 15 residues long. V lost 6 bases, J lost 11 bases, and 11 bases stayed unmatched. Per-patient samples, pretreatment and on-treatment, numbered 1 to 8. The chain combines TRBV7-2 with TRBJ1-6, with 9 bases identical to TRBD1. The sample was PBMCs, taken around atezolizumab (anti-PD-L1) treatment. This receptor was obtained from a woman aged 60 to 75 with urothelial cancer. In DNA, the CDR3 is TGTGCCAGCAGACGACCGGGACAGGGATCGGCACCCCTCCACTTT. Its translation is CASRRPGQGSAPLHF.